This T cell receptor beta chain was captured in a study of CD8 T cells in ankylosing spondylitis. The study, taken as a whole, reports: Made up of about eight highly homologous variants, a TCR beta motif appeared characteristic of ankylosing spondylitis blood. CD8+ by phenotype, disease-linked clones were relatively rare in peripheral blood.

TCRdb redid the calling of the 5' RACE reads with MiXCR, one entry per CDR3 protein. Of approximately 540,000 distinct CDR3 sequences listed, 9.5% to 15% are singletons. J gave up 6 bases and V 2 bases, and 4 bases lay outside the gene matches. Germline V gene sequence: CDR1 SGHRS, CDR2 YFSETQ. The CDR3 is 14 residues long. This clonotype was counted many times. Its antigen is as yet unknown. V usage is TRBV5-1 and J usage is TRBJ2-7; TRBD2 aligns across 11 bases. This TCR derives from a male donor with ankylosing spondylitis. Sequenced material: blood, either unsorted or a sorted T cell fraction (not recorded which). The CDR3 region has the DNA TGCGCCAGCAGCTTTGGCGGGACTAGCGGCGAGCAGTACGTC. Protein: CASSFGGTSGEQYV.